Below are 30 T cell receptor beta chains sequenced from a single sample in a study of OX40 agonist ivuxolimab in advanced cancers. TCRdb's copy holds only in-frame clones and misses some; the assay was immunoSEQ multiplex PCR. The repertoire has tens of thousands of clones, 83% of them found once; the top ten carry more than 1.4%. This specimen was CD4+ or CD8+ T cells sorted from blood, taken in a trial of the OX40 agonist ivuxolimab. These receptor sequences come from an adult with an advanced solid tumor such as melanoma, head and neck, liver or kidney cancer.

This chain links TRBV6-1 with TRBJ2-7; perhaps D is TRBD1 or TRBD2 (5 bases each). V lost 4 bases to trimming and J lost 4 bases, with 14 bases between them. The length of the CDR3 is 14 residues. From germline, CDR1 is MNHNS and CDR2 SASEGT. The CDR3 is CASSARDGAYEQYF. Written as DNA, the CDR3 is TGTGCCAGCAGTGCCCGGGACGGCGCGTACGAGCAGTACTTC.

The chain joins TRBV6-5 to TRBJ1-2, with D possibly matching TRBD1 (5 bases). Germline-derived CDR1 and CDR2 are MNHEY and SVGAGI. V was shortened by 6 bases and J by 4 bases, with 18 bases between the two germline ends. The CDR3 sequence is 15 residues long. CDR3 region: CASSQTSQAGYGYTF. The CDR3, as DNA: TGTGCCAGCAGCCAAACATCACAGGCGGGCTATGGCTACACCTTC.

In this sample, this clone turned up a few times. CDR3 sequence (DNA): TGTGCCAGCAGCTTGGATCCCCGGCGCGGGGTACCGGAGACCCAGTACTTC. Its protein is CASSLDPRRGVPETQYF. The J gene is TRBJ2-5, the V gene TRBV5-4; a possible D gene is TRBD2 (6 bases). CDR1 is SGHNT and CDR2 is YYREEE in the germline V gene (reference sequence). CDR3 size: 17 residues. V lost 0 bases to trimming and J lost 5 bases, with 20 bases between them.

This chain joins TRBV29-1 and TRBJ1-2; no clear D. The CDR3 sequence is 14 residues long. V was pared by 0 bases and J by 8 bases, with 16 bases between. Germline V gives CDR1 SQVTM, CDR2 ANQGSEA. CDR3 sequence reads: CSVEDSPPGSGYTF. The CDR3 nucleotides read TGCAGCGTTGAAGATTCTCCCCCTGGGAGCGGCTACACCTTC.

Written as DNA, the CDR3 is TGTGCCAGCAGCTCCGGGACAGGCAACTATGGCTACACCTTC. It is translated as CASSSGTGNYGYTF. The chain carries TRBV7-8 and TRBJ1-2, with 8 bases that match TRBD1. Trimming at V came to 4 bases and at J to 2 bases, leaving 3 bases not matched to a gene. There are 14 residues in the CDR3. The germline V gene has CDR1 SGHVS and CDR2 FQNEAQ.

The chain has TRBV13 and TRBJ2-1; perhaps TRBD2 as D (6 bases). Germline assignment: CDR1 PRHDT and CDR2 FYEKMQ (reference sequence). The CDR3 sequence is 15 residues long. V lost 2 bases to trimming and J lost 0 bases, with 8 bases between them. The CDR3 coding sequence is TGTGCCAGCAGCTTACTGCGGGGCTCCTACAATGAGCAGTTCTTC. Its protein product is CASSLLRGSYNEQFF.

The chain links TRBV6-4 to TRBJ2-7, with D unresolved. The CDR3 extends over 11 amino acids. V was clipped by 4 bases and J by 2 bases, with 3 bases between them. Germline lookup yields CDR1 MRHNA and CDR2 SNTAGT. The CDR3 here is CASSAAYEQYF. The CDR3 bases are TGTGCCAGCAGTGCCGCCTACGAGCAGTACTTC.

This chain links TRBV7-9 with TRBJ1-5; D is possibly TRBD1 (5 bases). Trimming removed 4 bases at V and 0 bases at J, with 10 bases between. This CDR3 region has 15 residues. Germline lookup yields CDR1 SEHNR and CDR2 FQNEAQ (reference sequence). CDR3 coding DNA: TGTGCCAGCAGCTCGGGACGGGTTAGCAATCAGCCCCAGCATTTT. It codes for CASSSGRVSNQPQHF. Full variable domain (outside the CDR3, taken from reference TRBV7-9 and TRBJ1-5): DTGVSQNPRHKITKRGQNVTFRCDPISEHNRLYWYRQTLGQGPEFLTYFQNEAQLEKSRLLSDRFSAERPKGSFSTLEIQRTEQGDSAMYLCASSSGRVSNQPQHFGDGTRLSIL.

The chain recombines TRBV25-1 with TRBJ1-5; D ambiguous. Germline CDR1 and CDR2: MGHDK and SYGVNS. This CDR3 region has 13 residues. Trimming shortened V by 4 bases and J by 7 bases, and 11 bases separated the two germline ends. The CDR3 region has the DNA TGTGCCAGCAGTGCATACAGCTACCAGCCCCAGCATTTT. This gives the protein CASSAYSYQPQHF.

The V call is TRBV5-1, the J call TRBJ1-5; D not certain. Trimming shortened V by 0 bases and J by 4 bases, and 11 bases separated the two germline ends. The CDR3 spans 15 residues. The germline V gene has CDR1 SGHRS and CDR2 YFSETQ. This chain's CDR3 is CASSLAGRVNQPQHF. CDR3 bases: TGCGCCAGCAGCTTGGCGGGCCGCGTAAATCAGCCCCAGCATTTT. Filled out from reference TRBV5-1 and TRBJ1-5, the complete variable domain reads KAGVTQTPRYLIKTRGQQVTLSCSPISGHRSVSWYQQTPGQGLQFLFEYFSETQRNKGNFPGRFSGRQFSNSRSEMNVSTLELGDSALYLCASSLAGRVNQPQHFGDGTRLSIL.

This clone was counted once. This sequence joins TRBV2 and TRBJ1-1; D not certain. In germline, CDR1 is SNHLY, CDR2 FYNNEI. The length of the CDR3 is 20 residues. V lost 0 bases and J 0 bases, leaving 23 bases between the germline ends. CDR3 loop: CASSEALSAGPSTVNTEAFF. The CDR3 DNA sequence: TGTGCCAGCAGTGAAGCGCTTTCGGCAGGTCCCTCGACGGTGAACACTGAAGCTTTCTTT.

The chain combines TRBV10-3 with TRBJ2-5; no clear D. V was trimmed by 6 bases and J by 1 base, leaving 9 bases between them. Germline V gene lookup returns CDR1 ENHRY and CDR2 SYGVKD. The CDR3 loop spans 13 amino acids. The CDR3 is CAIRAGVQETQYF. CDR3 DNA: TGTGCCATCAGGGCTGGGGTCCAAGAGACCCAGTACTTC.

The chain combines TRBV6-5 with TRBJ2-7, with TRBD1 identical over 10 bases. CDR3 length: 15 residues. Looked up from germline, CDR1 is MNHEY and CDR2 is SVGAGI. Trimming at V came to 4 bases and at J to 2 bases, leaving 5 bases not matched to a gene. The CDR3 DNA follows: TGTGCCAGCAGTTCCAGACAGGGGGCAGCCTACGAGCAGTACTTC. It codes for CASSSRQGAAYEQYF.

The chain employs TRBV6-5 and TRBJ2-2; 10 positions agree with TRBD1. The CDR3 runs to 15 residues. CDR1 is MNHEY, CDR2 SVGAGI, per germline. The V segment lost 4 bases and the J segment 5 bases; nucleotides outside the gene matches: 4. The chain's CDR3 is CASSFGQGGTGELFF. Here the CDR3 DNA reads TGTGCCAGCAGTTTCGGACAGGGGGGAACCGGGGAGCTGTTTTTT.

The rearrangement joins TRBV28 to TRBJ1-2; 7 bases agree with TRBD1. V shed 6 bases, J shed 4 bases, and the junction held 8 bases outside the gene matches. The CDR3 is 14 amino acids. From germline, CDR1 is MDHEN and CDR2 SYDVKM. DNA of the CDR3: TGTGCCAGCAGCCCCGGGACAGCCATCTATGGCTACACCTTC. It translates to CASSPGTAIYGYTF.

This sequence joins TRBV29-1 and TRBJ2-1, with 13 positions matching TRBD2. The germline CDR1 and CDR2 sequences are SQVTM and ANQGSEA. The CDR3 length is 15 residues. V gave up 3 bases and J gave up 8 bases; unmatched junction bases: 7. The CDR3 reads CSVDLLAGGPDEQFF. CDR3 nucleotides: TGCAGCGTTGATCTACTAGCGGGGGGGCCAGATGAGCAGTTCTTC.

The rearrangement links TRBV5-6 to TRBJ2-2; tentatively, D is TRBD2 (6 bases). The CDR3 runs to 16 residues. With 4 bases removed from V and 4 bases from J, the gap between germline ends came to 17 bases. Germline V gene lookup returns CDR1 SGHDT and CDR2 YYEEEE. The CDR3 DNA follows: TGTGCCAGCAGCCCCGGGCGGGACCTAACCACCGGGGAGCTGTTTTTT. This encodes CASSPGRDLTTGELFF.

J is TRBJ1-1 and V is TRBV2; unclear D gene. V dropped 9 bases and J dropped 6 bases, with 11 bases sitting between them. Germline loops: CDR1 SNHLY, CDR2 FYNNEI. The CDR3 has 11 residues. The CDR3 reads CASCLRAEAFF. In DNA form, the CDR3 reads TGTGCCAGTTGCTTAAGGGCTGAAGCTTTCTTT.

V and J are TRBV11-2 and TRBJ1-2; 7 bases agree with TRBD1. The CDR3 is made up of 15 amino acids. V gave up 4 bases and J gave up 3 bases; unmatched junction bases: 8. Germline V lookup: CDR1 SGHAT, CDR2 FQNNGV. CDR3 nucleotides: TGTGCCAGCAGCTCCCTGAGGGGGCCGGACTATGGCTACACCTTC. The encoded protein is CASSSLRGPDYGYTF. The complete variable domain, with remaining parts taken from reference TRBV11-2 and TRBJ1-2, reads EAGVAQSPRYKIIEKRQSVAFWCNPISGHATLYWYQQILGQGPKLLIQFQNNGVVDDSQLPKDRFSAERLKGVDSTLKIQPAKLEDSAVYLCASSSLRGPDYGYTFGSGTRLTVV.

In its sample, this clone was seen a few times. The CDR3 coding sequence is TGTGCCAGCAGCACCCAGGGACTAGCGGAGGAGACCCAGTACTTC. Translated: CASSTQGLAEETQYF. This chain links TRBV11-2 with TRBJ2-5; 11 bases fit TRBD2. The junction had 7 bases not matched to a gene; V was cut back by 5 bases and J by 5 bases. The CDR3 spans 15 residues. The germline CDR1 and CDR2 sequences are SGHAT and FQNNGV.

V gene TRBV11-2 combines with J gene TRBJ1-1; TRBD1 matches at 7 bases. V shed 5 bases, J shed 1 base, and the junction held 7 bases outside the gene matches. CDR1 is SGHAT and CDR2 is FQNNGV in the germline V gene. The CDR3 runs 15 residues. The CDR3 DNA follows: TGTGCCAGCAGCCGACAACAGGGGCGGAACACTGAAGCTTTCTTT. This translates into CASSRQQGRNTEAFF.

The chain carries TRBV28 and TRBJ2-3; D remains ambiguous. V was cut by 5 bases and J by 0 bases, with 15 bases left in between. This CDR3 region has 16 residues. Germline CDR1 MDHEN, CDR2 SYDVKM. In DNA, the CDR3 is TGTGCCAGCAGTGGCAATAGTCCGGCTAGCACAGATACGCAGTATTTT. Translating it yields CASSGNSPASTDTQYF. Drawing the rest from reference TRBV28 and TRBJ2-3, the complete variable domain is DVKVTQSSRYLVKRTGEKVFLECVQDMDHENMFWYRQDPGLGLRLIYFSYDVKMKEKGDIPEGYSVSREKKERFSLILESASTNQTSMYLCASSGNSPASTDTQYFGPGTRLTVL.

This sequence joins TRBV11-2 and TRBJ1-4, with 7 bases matching TRBD1. With V trimmed by 4 bases and J by 4 bases, 6 bases remained unmatched. The CDR3 length is 15 residues. Germline CDR1 SGHAT, CDR2 FQNNGV. CDR3 in DNA: TGTGCCAGCAGCTCCCGGGGACAGATTAATGAAAAACTGTTTTTT. Translated, it gives CASSSRGQINEKLFF.

This chain uses TRBV9 with TRBJ2-2, with TRBD2 as a possible D gene (5 bases). The V and J ends lost 4 bases and 3 bases respectively, with 13 bases between them. The CDR3 covers 15 residues. Per germline, CDR1 SGDLS and CDR2 YYNGEE. Here the CDR3 reads CASSSEGRDTGELFF. DNA of the CDR3: TGTGCCAGCAGCTCAGAGGGCCGGGACACCGGGGAGCTGTTTTTT.

This rearrangement joins TRBV5-1 to TRBJ2-1, with D perhaps assigned TRBD1 or TRBD2 (5 bases each). The length of the CDR3 is 14 residues. V lost 7 bases to trimming and J lost 7 bases, with 18 bases between them. Germline V gene sequence: CDR1 SGHRS, CDR2 YFSETQ. CDR3 sequence: CASSEGPPGNEQFF. The CDR3 DNA sequence: TGCGCCAGCTCCGAGGGGCCCCCTGGGAATGAGCAGTTCTTC.

This sequence joins TRBV5-1 and TRBJ2-3; TRBD2 agrees at 15 bases. The J segment lost 3 bases and the V segment lost 4 bases, leaving 9 bases of the junction unmatched. Germline-derived CDR1 and CDR2 are SGHRS and YFSETQ. This CDR3 region has 18 residues. The CDR3 region is CASSPGLAGGPRTDTQYF. CDR3 bases: TGCGCCAGCAGCCCTGGACTAGCGGGGGGGCCGAGAACAGATACGCAGTATTTT.

The chain has TRBV15 and TRBJ1-2; 7 nucleotides align to TRBD1. J lost 8 bases, V lost 0 bases, and 15 bases had no gene match. There are 17 residues in the CDR3. Germline V gives CDR1 LNHNV, CDR2 YYDKDF (reference sequence). The CDR3 DNA sequence: TGTGCCACCAGCAGAGATCTACTAAACAGGGGCCTTGGAGGCTACACCTTC. Protein: CATSRDLLNRGLGGYTF.

The chain combines TRBV28 with TRBJ2-2; D call uncertain. V lost 6 bases to trimming and J lost 1 base, with 9 bases between them. CDR1 and CDR2 from the germline V gene are MDHEN and SYDVKM. This CDR3 region has 14 residues. CDR3 sequence reads: CASRYSRNTGELFF. DNA for the CDR3: TGTGCCAGCAGGTACTCCAGGAACACCGGGGAGCTGTTTTTT.

This clone has a single count. The chain recombines TRBV5-5 with TRBJ2-3, with TRBD1 matching over 11 bases. CDR3 size: 19 residues. Trimming took 4 bases from V and 2 from J; bases not matched to a gene: 15. Germline CDR1 is SGHKS and CDR2 is YYEKEE (reference sequence). The CDR3 loop is CASSPRRTGGAWATDTQYF. The CDR3 coding sequence is TGTGCCAGCAGCCCTCGTCGGACAGGGGGCGCATGGGCCACAGATACGCAGTATTTT.

V usage is TRBV6-5 and J usage is TRBJ2-7; D uncertain. The CDR3 has 14 residues. CDR1 is MNHEY and CDR2 is SVGAGI in the germline V gene. With 2 bases removed from V and 0 bases from J, the gap between germline ends came to 8 bases. CDR3 region: CASSYAEFSYEQYF. CDR3 coding DNA: TGTGCCAGCAGTTACGCAGAATTCTCCTACGAGCAGTACTTC.